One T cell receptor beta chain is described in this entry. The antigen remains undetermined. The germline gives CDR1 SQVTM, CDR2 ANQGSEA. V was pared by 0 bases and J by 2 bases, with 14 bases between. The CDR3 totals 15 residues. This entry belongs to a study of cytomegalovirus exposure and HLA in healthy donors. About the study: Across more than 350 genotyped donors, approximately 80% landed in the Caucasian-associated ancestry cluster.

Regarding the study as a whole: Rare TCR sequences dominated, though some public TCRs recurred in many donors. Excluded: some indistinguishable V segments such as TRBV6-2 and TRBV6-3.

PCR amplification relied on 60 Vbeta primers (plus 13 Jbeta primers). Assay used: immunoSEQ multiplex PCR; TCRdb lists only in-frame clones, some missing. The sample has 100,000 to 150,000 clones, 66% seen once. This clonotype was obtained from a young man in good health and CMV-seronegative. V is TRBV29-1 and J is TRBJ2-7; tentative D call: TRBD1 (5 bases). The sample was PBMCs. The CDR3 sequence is CSVEDLQVIPYEQYF. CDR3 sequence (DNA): TGCAGCGTTGAAGACCTACAGGTCATACCCTACGAGCAGTACTTC.